One sample yielded the 28 T cell receptor beta chains listed below, sequenced in a study of CD8+ T cells in alopecia areata. TCR sequencing used cDNA made by reverse transcription of extracted RNA. The assay was immunoSEQ multiplex PCR, and TCRdb's table has in-frame clones only and misses some. The sample comprises around 250,000 clones, roughly two thirds of which are singletons, and 1% to 1.5% rests with the top ten. The sequencing used CD4+ T cells sorted from blood, collected at week 0. The receptors stem from a human donor with alopecia areata.

The chain carries TRBV7-9 and TRBJ1-1, with D perhaps TRBD1 (6 bases). CDR3 length: 15 amino acids. Per germline, CDR1 SEHNR and CDR2 FQNEAQ (reference sequence). V lost 2 bases to trimming and J lost 4 bases, with 14 bases between them. CDR3 bases: TGTGCCAGCAGCTTATCACGACGGGGGCGCACTGAAGCTTTCTTT. As protein: CASSLSRRGRTEAFF.

The V gene is TRBV6-5, the J gene TRBJ2-1, with 10 bases fitting TRBD1. Germline V lookup: CDR1 MNHEY, CDR2 SVGAGI. With 6 bases clipped from V and 5 bases from J, the junction kept 7 bases outside the gene matches. The CDR3 covers 15 residues. DNA of the CDR3: TGTGCCAGCAGCTCAGGACAGGGGGGCCACAATGAGCAGTTCTTC. Protein product: CASSSGQGGHNEQFF.

The chain uses TRBV29-1 and TRBJ2-3, with D perhaps being TRBD1 or TRBD2 (6 bases each). CDR3 length: 13 residues. Trimming left V 3 bases short and J 6 bases short, with 13 bases between. From germline, CDR1 is SQVTM and CDR2 ANQGSEA. Here the CDR3 DNA reads TGCAGCGTTGAGGTCCGGGGGCGGGATACGCAGTATTTT. Translating it yields CSVEVRGRDTQYF.

The rearrangement joins TRBV29-1 to TRBJ2-1, with 10 positions matching TRBD2. The CDR3 spans 16 residues. Germline-derived CDR1 and CDR2 are SQVTM and ANQGSEA. After removal of 0 bases from V and 5 bases from J, the junction contained 7 bases not matched to a gene. The DNA for the CDR3 is TGCAGCGTTGAAGATCAACTAGCGGGGCGGCACAATGAGCAGTTCTTC. Protein sequence: CSVEDQLAGRHNEQFF.

The rearrangement links TRBV15 to TRBJ1-5; 7 nucleotides agree with TRBD1. V lost 5 bases, J lost 2 bases, and 9 bases stayed unmatched. Germline assignment: CDR1 LNHNV and CDR2 YYDKDF (reference sequence). The CDR3 has 16 amino acids. CDR3 DNA: TGTGCCACCAGCGGGGGGACAGTTTTTGGCAATCAGCCCCAGCATTTT. Residues: CATSGGTVFGNQPQHF.

This chain connects TRBV30 to TRBJ1-2, with 9 bases aligning to TRBD1. V gave up 4 bases and J gave up 7 bases; unmatched junction bases: 10. Germline assignment: CDR1 GTSNPN and CDR2 SVGIG (reference sequence). CDR3 length: 14 amino acids. The CDR3, as DNA: TGTGCCTGGATTAGAACAGGGGGCGAGGCTGGCTACACCTTC. Amino acids: CAWIRTGGEAGYTF.

This rearrangement joins TRBV30 to TRBJ2-7, with 9 bases lining up with TRBD1. Unmatched junction bases numbered 3, after V lost 0 bases and J lost 0 bases. CDR3 length: 15 amino acids. Germline assignment: CDR1 GTSNPN and CDR2 SVGIG (reference sequence). The CDR3 loop is CAWSVGTGPSYEQYF. The CDR3 DNA follows: TGTGCCTGGAGTGTAGGGACAGGGCCCTCCTACGAGCAGTACTTC.

This clone was recorded a few times. This chain links TRBV30 with TRBJ1-2; D uncertain. The germline CDR1 and CDR2 sequences are GTSNPN and SVGIG (reference sequence). V was trimmed by 0 bases and J by 4 bases, leaving 18 bases between them. CDR3 length: 16 amino acids. CDR3: CAWSVRRTHLSYGYTF. The CDR3, as DNA: TGTGCCTGGAGTGTACGGAGGACTCATCTGTCCTATGGCTACACCTTC.

The J gene is TRBJ2-7, the V gene TRBV18; 7 bases map to TRBD2. Per germline, CDR1 KGHSH and CDR2 LQKENI. The CDR3 is 14 amino acids. Losses at the gene ends were 3 bases for V and 4 bases for J; bases not matched to a gene: 6. The DNA for the CDR3 is TGTGCCAGCTCACCCTCCAGCGGGGAGTACGAGCAGTACTTC. Encoded protein: CASSPSSGEYEQYF.

This clone was counted a single time. This chain uses TRBV7-2 with TRBJ1-6; no definite D call. CDR3 size: 12 residues. V lost 1 base, J lost 13 bases, and 8 bases lay in between. Germline CDR1 and CDR2: SGHTA and FQGNSA. The CDR3 here is CASSLVGVPLHF. CDR3 sequence (DNA): TGTGCCAGCAGCTTAGTTGGCGTCCCCCTCCACTTT. Looking up the rest from reference TRBV7-2 and TRBJ1-6 gives the full variable domain: GAGVSQSPSNKVTEKGKDVELRCDPISGHTALYWYRQSLGQGLEFLIYFQGNSAPDKSGLPSDRFSAERTGGSVSTLTIQRTQQEDSAVYLCASSLVGVPLHFGNGTRLTVT.

The chain combines TRBV30 with TRBJ1-2; 7 bases align to TRBD1. The ends lost 1 base at V and 2 bases at J; junction bases unmatched: 7. The CDR3 covers 15 residues. Per germline, CDR1 GTSNPN and CDR2 SVGIG (reference sequence). CDR3 sequence: CAWSALTGPNYGYTF. The CDR3 region has the DNA TGTGCCTGGAGTGCCCTGACAGGGCCAAACTATGGCTACACCTTC.

This rearrangement joins TRBV27 to TRBJ1-1, with TRBD1 matching 7 bases. This CDR3 spans 13 amino acids. V lost 6 bases to trimming and J lost 3 bases; unmatched junction nucleotides: 4. Germline V lookup: CDR1 MNHEY, CDR2 SMNVEV (reference sequence). CDR3 sequence reads: CASSTGVYTEAFF. The CDR3 region has the DNA TGTGCCAGCAGCACAGGGGTCTACACTGAAGCTTTCTTT.

The chain has TRBV19 and TRBJ2-5, with a weak D call TRBD1 (6 bases). V lost 1 base and J lost 4, with 19 bases in between. The germline CDR1 and CDR2 sequences are LNHDA and SQIVND (reference sequence). This CDR3 contains 17 residues. The CDR3 coding sequence is TGTGCCAGTAGTATAGCTTGGGGGCAGACTGGAGGAGAGACCCAGTACTTC. Translation: CASSIAWGQTGGETQYF.

This clone was seen only a few times. The chain is built from TRBV29-1 and TRBJ2-3; D uncertain. This CDR3 is 11 amino acids long. Trimming removed 7 bases from V and 3 bases from J, with 8 bases in between. Germline CDR1 and CDR2: SQVTM and ANQGSEA. CDR3 residues: CSEGTTDTQYF. CDR3 coding DNA: TGCAGCGAGGGAACGACAGATACGCAGTATTTT.

V is TRBV9 and J is TRBJ1-1; no clear D gene. Trimming pared 1 base from V and 2 bases from J, leaving 9 bases between. This CDR3 is 14 amino acids long. Germline lookup yields CDR1 SGDLS and CDR2 YYNGEE. This CDR3 reads CASSVLATNTEAFF. The CDR3 nucleotides read TGTGCCAGCAGCGTACTGGCGACAAACACTGAAGCTTTCTTT.

This chain links TRBV5-1 with TRBJ2-5; D perhaps matches TRBD1 (6 bases). Germline CDR1 and CDR2: SGHRS and YFSETQ. V was trimmed by 3 bases and J by 1 base, leaving 13 bases between them. The CDR3 contains 15 residues. CDR3 nucleotides: TGCGCCAGCAGCTCCCTACCGACAGGCCAAGAGACCCAGTACTTC. This sequence encodes CASSSLPTGQETQYF.

This chain links TRBV30 with TRBJ2-1; 7 bases match TRBD2. With 2 bases clipped from V and 0 bases from J, the junction kept 1 base outside the gene matches. The CDR3 is 14 residues long. Germline CDR1 is GTSNPN and CDR2 is SVGIG (reference sequence). The chain's CDR3 is CAWSRTSSYNEQFF. The CDR3 region has the DNA TGTGCCTGGAGTAGGACTAGCTCCTACAATGAGCAGTTCTTC.

The V gene is TRBV30, the J gene TRBJ1-1, with a possible D match to TRBD1 (5 bases). Germline V lookup: CDR1 GTSNPN, CDR2 SVGIG (reference sequence). Between the trimmed V and J ends, which lost 0 bases and 4 bases, there was a span of 12 bases. The CDR3 loop spans 14 amino acids. The CDR3 DNA is TGTGCCTGGAGTGTACTGGGGGAAGGCACTGAAGCTTTCTTT. As protein: CAWSVLGEGTEAFF.

V usage is TRBV9 and J usage is TRBJ1-2; the D is unclear. There are 14 residues in the CDR3. With 4 bases removed from V and 0 bases from J, the gap between germline ends came to 10 bases. Germline V gene lookup returns CDR1 SGDLS and CDR2 YYNGEE. The chain's CDR3 is CASSPEWANYGYTF. The CDR3 nucleotides are TGTGCCAGCAGCCCCGAATGGGCTAACTATGGCTACACCTTC.

This clone was found a few times. The chain uses TRBV18 and TRBJ2-2; TRBD1 matches at 7 bases. V trimming: 2 bases; J trimming: 3 bases; junction bases outside the gene matches: 0. Germline loops: CDR1 KGHSH, CDR2 LQKENI. The CDR3 runs to 14 residues. The CDR3 protein is CASSPTGDTGELFF. CDR3 DNA sequence: TGTGCCAGCTCACCAACAGGGGACACCGGGGAGCTGTTTTTT.

V and J are TRBV4-3 and TRBJ2-2, with D perhaps matching TRBD1 or TRBD2 (5 bases each). The CDR3 extends over 16 amino acids. The V end lost 0 bases, the J end lost 5 bases, and 13 bases lay between the germline ends. CDR1 is LGHNA, CDR2 YSLEER, per germline. This chain's CDR3 is CASSQELGVRTGELFF. The CDR3 DNA reads TGCGCCAGCAGCCAAGAGTTGGGGGTTCGAACCGGGGAGCTGTTTTTT.

This chain joins TRBV6-4 and TRBJ1-6, with 10 bases aligning to TRBD1. The CDR3 sequence is 14 residues long. CDR1 is MRHNA and CDR2 is SNTAGT in the germline V gene. After removal of 5 bases from V and 10 bases from J, the junction contained 5 bases not matched to a gene. The CDR3 sequence is CASSPQGQGSPLHF. Written as DNA, the CDR3 is TGTGCCAGCAGTCCCCAGGGACAGGGGTCACCCCTCCACTTT.

The chain uses TRBV19 and TRBJ1-5; unclear D gene. Per the germline V gene, CDR1 is LNHDA and CDR2 is SQIVND (reference sequence). The V end lost 3 bases, the J end lost 5 bases, and 8 bases lay between the germline ends. This CDR3 is built from 13 residues. This CDR3 reads CASSIGVDQPQHF. The CDR3 DNA reads as TGTGCCAGTAGTATTGGGGTGGATCAGCCCCAGCATTTT.

Comments on this clone: Other DNA sequences in this sample translate to the same CDR3. The chain carries TRBV20-1 and TRBJ2-7, with TRBD2 as a possible D gene (6 bases). The CDR3 extends over 11 amino acids. Trimming cost V 6 bases and J 4 bases, with 10 bases left between them. CDR1 is DFQATT and CDR2 is SNEGSKA in the germline V gene (reference sequence). CDR3 sequence reads: CSAGTGYEQYF. In nucleotides, the CDR3 is TGCAGTGCCGGGACTGGGTACGAGCAGTACTTC.

The chain links TRBV7-3 to TRBJ2-7; 7 bases fit TRBD1. The V and J ends lost 5 bases and 4 bases, in that order; junction bases with no gene match: 5. The CDR3 consists of 13 residues. In germline, CDR1 is SGHTA, CDR2 FQGTGA. CDR3 nucleotide sequence: TGTGCCAGCAGCCACACGACAGGGTACGAGCAGTACTTC. Translated, it gives CASSHTTGYEQYF. The variable domain in full, with the rest retrieved from reference TRBV7-3 and TRBJ2-7, is GAGVSQTPSNKVTEKGKYVELRCDPISGHTALYWYRQSLGQGPEFLIYFQGTGAADDSGLPNDRFFAVRPEGSVSTLKIQRTERGDSAVYLCASSHTTGYEQYFGPGTRLTVT.

The gene calls are TRBV9 and TRBJ2-7; D is possibly TRBD1 (5 bases). Germline values: CDR1 SGDLS, CDR2 YYNGEE. V lost 0 bases and J 3 bases, leaving 13 bases between the germline ends. The CDR3 is 15 amino acids. The CDR3 DNA is TGTGCCAGCAGCGTAGGAGGAAGGGGAAGCTACGAGCAGTACTTC. As protein: CASSVGGRGSYEQYF.

This clone occurred a few times. The genes are TRBV2 and TRBJ2-4; 9 positions match TRBD1. From germline, CDR1 is SNHLY and CDR2 FYNNEI. V shed 7 bases, J shed 0 bases, and the junction held 4 bases outside the gene matches. This CDR3 region has 15 residues. Here the CDR3 reads CASIRTGVAKNIQYF. The DNA for the CDR3 is TGTGCCAGCATCCGGACAGGGGTAGCCAAAAACATTCAGTACTTC.

CDR3 region: CSVEGGPDNEKLFF. CDR3 nucleotide sequence: TGCAGCGTTGAAGGCGGGCCCGATAATGAAAAACTGTTTTTT. The chain joins TRBV29-1 to TRBJ1-4; D uncertain. V lost 1 base and J lost 4, with 10 bases in between. The germline CDR1 and CDR2 sequences are SQVTM and ANQGSEA. This CDR3 spans 14 amino acids.